Presented here are 26 T cell receptor beta chains from one specimen sequenced in a study (dated by TCRdb to 2016 to 2017). Library preparation was by RT-PCR. The sequencing machine was an Illumina MiSeq. TCRdb reprocessed the public reads (quality trimming at Q25 with fastp, clone calling with MiXCR) and kept in-frame beta chains. For every CDR3 protein sequence, its rows merge into one entry that carries the most common genes and DNA. This sample lists 650,000 to 800,000 distinct CDR3 sequences; 12% to 15% were detected once. Clones ranked in the top ten supply 3.6% of the sample. Input material: memory CD4+ T cells from blood. These receptors were taken from a female donor in good health, serving as a healthy control.

This clonotype was picked up many times. V usage is TRBV4-3 and J usage is TRBJ1-2, with 7 bases fitting TRBD1. J was trimmed by 8 bases and V by 1 base; bases with no gene match: 7. The CDR3 has 14 residues. The germline gives CDR1 LGHNA, CDR2 YSLEER. This CDR3 reads CASSQGQGERGYTF. The DNA for the CDR3 is TGCGCCAGCAGCCAAGGACAGGGAGAACGGGGCTACACCTTC.

V gene TRBV12-3 or TRBV12-4 combines with J gene TRBJ2-1; D is tentatively TRBD1 or TRBD2 (5 bases each). This CDR3 spans 14 amino acids. Trimming took off 4 bases at V and 10 bases at J, with 17 bases between the two ends. This chain's CDR3 is CASSSLLGTGEQFF. The CDR3 nucleotides are TGTGCCAGCAGTTCTCTGTTGGGGACGGGGGAGCAGTTCTTC.

This clonotype was detected a few times. V and J are TRBV3-1 and TRBJ1-4; D is uncertain. The CDR3 has 15 residues. Between the trimmed V and J ends, which lost 0 bases and 5 bases, there was a span of 10 bases. From germline, CDR1 is LGHDT and CDR2 YNNKEL (reference sequence). The CDR3 DNA reads TGTGCCAGCAGCCAAGATTGGGTGGAGAATGAAAAACTGTTTTTT. As protein: CASSQDWVENEKLFF.

The chain couples TRBV12-3 or TRBV12-4 to TRBJ1-5; 7 nucleotides line up with TRBD1. This CDR3 has 16 amino acids. The V and J ends lost 5 bases and 3 bases, in that order; junction bases with no gene match: 10. In nucleotides, the CDR3 is TGTGCCAGCAGTCCCGATCCGGGACAGCCCAATCAGCCCCAGCATTTT. Translating gives CASSPDPGQPNQPQHF.

The rearrangement links TRBV20-1 to TRBJ2-5; the match to TRBD2 covers 9 bases. This CDR3 comprises 15 residues. V was pared by 0 bases and J by 0 bases, with 2 bases of the junction left unmatched. Germline loops: CDR1 DFQATT, CDR2 SNEGSKA (reference sequence). Written as DNA, the CDR3 is TGCAGTGCTAGAGAGAGCGGGAGGCACCAAGAGACCCAGTACTTC. It is translated as CSARESGRHQETQYF.

V usage is TRBV6-2 or TRBV6-3 and J usage is TRBJ2-3; D remains unclear. Per the germline V gene, CDR1 is MNHEY and CDR2 is SVGEGT. Trimming cost V 7 bases and J 4 bases, with 9 bases left between them. CDR3 length equals 12 residues. Here the CDR3 reads CASKPLADTQYF. The CDR3 bases are TGTGCCAGCAAGCCCCTAGCAGATACGCAGTATTTT.

This clonotype was found many times. The chain carries TRBV10-3 and TRBJ2-1, with D possibly being TRBD1 (6 bases). The germline V gene has CDR1 ENHRY and CDR2 SYGVKD. V gave up 1 base and J gave up 8 bases, with 24 bases separating them. This CDR3 spans 18 amino acids. CDR3 coding DNA: TGTGCCATCAGTGAGTTCGAACCGGGACCCCTGAAGGGGGATGAGCAGTTCTTC. Amino acid sequence: CAISEFEPGPLKGDEQFF.

The table lists this clonotype with a few counts. The chain employs TRBV5-1 and TRBJ2-1, with 8 bases matching TRBD2. Germline CDR1 reads SGHRS; CDR2 reads YFSETQ. The CDR3 loop spans 17 amino acids. V trimming: 0 bases; J trimming: 10 bases; junction bases outside the gene matches: 15. The CDR3 region has the DNA TGCGCCAGCAGCTTGGGAGCTAGCGGGTCAGTCGGGGACGAGCAGTTCTTC. This translates into CASSLGASGSVGDEQFF.

The chain joins TRBV2 to TRBJ2-3; D remains ambiguous. Germline CDR1 reads SNHLY; CDR2 reads FYNNEI. The germline V and J ends were trimmed by 4 bases and 0 bases, with 5 bases remaining between them. The CDR3 covers 13 residues. DNA of the CDR3: TGTGCCAGCAGTGCAGCGAGCACAGATACGCAGTATTTT. Its translation is CASSAASTDTQYF.

The chain couples TRBV19 to TRBJ1-1; no reliable D call. The CDR3 extends over 14 amino acids. In germline, CDR1 is LNHDA, CDR2 SQIVND (reference sequence). The germline V and J ends were trimmed by 0 bases and 4 bases, with 9 bases remaining between them. In DNA, the CDR3 is TGTGCCAGTAGTATAGATCCTCGGGCCACTGAAGCTTTCTTT. Translation: CASSIDPRATEAFF.

This clonotype has just a few counts. This rearrangement joins TRBV3-1 to TRBJ2-7; D call uncertain. Trimming took off 6 bases at V and 4 bases at J, with 10 bases between the two ends. The CDR3 extends over 12 amino acids. Germline CDR1 LGHDT, CDR2 YNNKEL (reference sequence). CDR3: CASSLIRYEQYF. For the CDR3, the DNA is TGTGCCAGCAGTTTAATCAGGTACGAGCAGTACTTC.

This clonotype was found a few times. This chain joins TRBV7-8 and TRBJ1-5; the match to TRBD1 covers 10 bases. CDR3 length: 18 residues. Germline CDR1 SGHVS, CDR2 FQNEAQ. The junction had 13 bases not matched to a gene; V was cut back by 5 bases and J by 3 bases. The CDR3 coding sequence is TGTGCCAGCAGCATCTGGACAGGGGGAGACTCAAACAATCAGCCCCAGCATTTT. Encoded protein: CASSIWTGGDSNNQPQHF.

The gene calls are TRBV5-4 and TRBJ2-3, with D possibly being TRBD2 (5 bases). CDR1 and CDR2 from the germline V gene are SGHNT and YYREEE (reference sequence). V was pared by 0 bases and J by 4 bases, with 9 bases between. The CDR3 runs to 14 residues. CDR3 DNA sequence: TGTGCCAGCAGCTTGGACCCGAGGGCAGATACGCAGTATTTT. Translation: CASSLDPRADTQYF.

The chain combines TRBV20-1 with TRBJ1-4; D is undetermined. The CDR3 contains 13 residues. CDR1 is DFQATT and CDR2 is SNEGSKA in the germline V gene (reference sequence). The V and J ends lost 0 bases and 4 bases respectively, with 6 bases between them. This CDR3 is CSAREGFNEKLFF. The CDR3 region has the DNA TGCAGTGCTAGAGAGGGGTTTAATGAAAAACTGTTTTTT.

In its sample, this clonotype was seen many times. V and J are TRBV6-5 and TRBJ1-5; D not certain. The germline gives CDR1 MNHEY, CDR2 SVGAGI. Deletions cut 6 bases from V and 2 bases from J, with 17 bases between. The CDR3 length is 16 residues. As DNA, the CDR3 is TGTGCCAGCAGCCAGTCCGGGCTGGGAGGCAATCAGCCCCAGCATTTT. Its protein product is CASSQSGLGGNQPQHF.

This clonotype was seen only a few times. Because the CDR3 is missing its conserved closing phenylalanine or tryptophan, this is likely a read error. The chain joins TRBV20-1 to TRBJ2-5, with 13 bases identical to TRBD2. This CDR3 is 15 amino acids long. The V segment lost 5 bases and the J segment 2 bases; nucleotides outside the gene matches: 5. Germline values: CDR1 DFQATT, CDR2 SNEGSKA (reference sequence). CDR3 protein: CSARRLAGGQETQYL. The CDR3 DNA reads as TGCAGTGCTCGACGACTAGCGGGAGGTCAAGAGACCCAGTACTTA.

The table lists this clonotype with a few counts. V and J are TRBV4-1 and TRBJ2-3; D unclear. Deletions cut 3 bases from V and 3 bases from J, with 10 bases between. Germline loops: CDR1 MGHRA, CDR2 YSYEKL. The CDR3 runs to 14 residues. The CDR3 nucleotides read TGCGCCAGCAGCCAGAAAGACGGGACAGATACGCAGTATTTT. Protein product: CASSQKDGTDTQYF.

This clonotype came up a few times. V and J are TRBV5-1 and TRBJ1-2, with D hard to call. The CDR3 has 15 amino acids. Germline CDR1 is SGHRS and CDR2 is YFSETQ. V lost 1 base and J lost 2, with 12 bases in between. CDR3 nucleotide sequence: TGCGCCAGCAGCTTGTCGGCTGGGGTGAACTATGGCTACACCTTC. This gives the protein CASSLSAGVNYGYTF.

This clonotype appeared a few times. The chain couples TRBV28 to TRBJ2-3, with 11 bases identical to TRBD2. Trimming at V came to 3 bases and at J to 2 bases, leaving 4 bases not matched to a gene. The germline V gene encodes CDR1 MDHEN and CDR2 SYDVKM. This CDR3 contains 16 residues. DNA for the CDR3: TGTGCCAGCAGTTTTAGCGGGAGGGCTGTCACAGATACGCAGTATTTT. Translating it yields CASSFSGRAVTDTQYF. The complete variable domain, with remaining parts taken from reference TRBV28 and TRBJ2-3, reads DVKVTQSSRYLVKRTGEKVFLECVQDMDHENMFWYRQDPGLGLRLIYFSYDVKMKEKGDIPEGYSVSREKKERFSLILESASTNQTSMYLCASSFSGRAVTDTQYFGPGTRLTVL.

At least ten counts were recorded for this clonotype. The chain links TRBV6-5 to TRBJ1-6; TRBD1 might be the D (6 bases). V lost 0 bases and J lost 7, with 10 bases in between. This CDR3 comprises 15 residues. Germline-derived CDR1 and CDR2 are MNHEY and SVGAGI. The CDR3 coding sequence is TGTGCCAGCAGTTACTCGAGCAGGGGCAATTCACCCCTCCACTTT. Protein: CASSYSSRGNSPLHF.

The chain is built from TRBV7-2 and TRBJ1-1; D might be TRBD1 (5 bases). V lost 3 bases to trimming and J lost 5 bases, with 19 bases between them. This CDR3 has 16 amino acids. Germline V CDR1 and CDR2: SGHTA, FQGNSA. The CDR3 region is CASSFGAGRGYTEAFF. The DNA of the CDR3 is TGTGCCAGCAGCTTCGGGGCGGGGCGGGGGTATACTGAAGCTTTCTTT.

The sample holds many counts of this clonotype. The chain uses TRBV27 and TRBJ1-1, with a possible D match to TRBD1 (6 bases). Looked up from germline, CDR1 is MNHEY and CDR2 is SMNVEV (reference sequence). Trimming pared 6 bases from V and 0 bases from J, leaving 11 bases between. The CDR3 totals 14 residues. CDR3 DNA sequence: TGTGCCAGCAGGGGACAAAACATGAACACTGAAGCTTTCTTT. This codes for CASRGQNMNTEAFF.

The J gene is TRBJ2-2, the V gene TRBV20-1; 9 bases agree with TRBD1. Trimming at V came to 6 bases and at J to 5 bases, leaving 10 bases not matched to a gene. The germline gives CDR1 DFQATT, CDR2 SNEGSKA (reference sequence). The CDR3 spans 15 residues. CDR3 in DNA: TGCAGTGCACTTGGGACAGGGAGTTCTACCGGGGAGCTGTTTTTT. Translating it yields CSALGTGSSTGELFF.

The rearrangement uses TRBV28 and TRBJ2-2; a weak D match, TRBD1 (6 bases). The V end was cut by 2 bases, the J end by 4 bases, with 29 bases between. The CDR3 runs to 21 residues. Germline V gene sequence: CDR1 MDHEN, CDR2 SYDVKM. The CDR3 DNA is TGTGCCAGCAGTTTAGGTTGGCGTGGTGGCAGTTGGACAGAGACCACCGGGGAGCTGTTTTTT. It encodes CASSLGWRGGSWTETTGELFF.

This clonotype appeared many times. The chain couples TRBV7-9 to TRBJ2-1, with D unclear. Deletions cut 6 bases from V and 1 base from J, with 10 bases between. The length of the CDR3 is 14 residues. Germline CDR1 SEHNR, CDR2 FQNEAQ (reference sequence). CDR3 DNA sequence: TGTGCCAGCAGTCCAGTTAGTTCCTACAATGAGCAGTTCTTC. Protein: CASSPVSSYNEQFF.

This clonotype was counted many times. The chain joins TRBV14 to TRBJ2-2; D remains ambiguous. V shed 1 base and J shed 5 bases, with 8 bases lying between them. The germline gives CDR1 SGHDN, CDR2 FVKESK. CDR3 length: 14 amino acids. Here the CDR3 DNA reads TGTGCCAGCAGCCAAGTGGGTGCTACCGGGGAGCTGTTTTTT. Residues: CASSQVGATGELFF.